The 31 T cell receptor beta chains below come from one sample, sequenced in a study of T-cell memory formation after mild COVID-19. TCRdb recomputed calls from the 5' RACE reads with MiXCR, one row per CDR3 protein. The sample gives some 14,000 distinct CDR3 sequences, about 12% of which show up once; around half is in the top ten. Sequenced input: PBMCs or a T cell subset sorted from them (not recorded which). These receptors all stem from an adult woman who had mild COVID-19 (a few samples of this study predate the infection). Cell type and time point are not known.

The table lists this clonotype with many counts. The chain joins TRBV27 to TRBJ2-7, with 12 bases identical to TRBD2. The junction had 2 bases not matched to a gene; V was cut back by 4 bases and J by 4 bases. This CDR3 comprises 14 residues. The germline CDR1 and CDR2 sequences are MNHEY and SMNVEV (reference sequence). The CDR3 reads CASSWTSGNYEQYF. The CDR3 region has the DNA TGTGCCAGCAGTTGGACTAGCGGGAATTACGAGCAGTACTTC.

The V and J genes are TRBV10-3 and TRBJ2-5, with TRBD1 as a possible D gene (5 bases). The germline CDR1 and CDR2 sequences are ENHRY and SYGVKD. There are 13 residues in the CDR3. V was shortened by 6 bases and J by 2 bases, with 10 bases between the two germline ends. CDR3 loop: CAIRAGAQETQYF. The DNA for the CDR3 is TGTGCCATCAGGGCTGGGGCGCAAGAGACCCAGTACTTC.

This clonotype has at least ten counts. This chain joins TRBV7-9 and TRBJ1-2; 7 bases match TRBD1. Trimming took 2 bases from V and 6 from J; bases not matched to a gene: 9. This CDR3 region has 15 residues. Germline V lookup: CDR1 SEHNR, CDR2 FQNEAQ (reference sequence). CDR3 bases: TGTGCCAGCAGCTTACCCATGACAGGGTTGGATGGCTACACCTTC. It is translated as CASSLPMTGLDGYTF.

This clonotype was picked up many times. V and J are TRBV7-9 and TRBJ1-1, with D unclear. The CDR3 covers 12 residues. CDR1 and CDR2 (germline): SEHNR, FQNEAQ (reference sequence). Trimming shortened V by 3 bases and J by 4 bases, and 6 bases separated the two germline ends. The CDR3 reads CASSFDGTEAFF. As DNA, the CDR3 is TGTGCCAGCAGCTTTGATGGCACTGAAGCTTTCTTT.

Many counts were recorded for this clonotype. This chain connects TRBV4-1 to TRBJ1-5; D not resolved. V was trimmed by 4 bases and J by 4 bases, leaving 14 bases between them. This CDR3 has 15 amino acids. Germline V gene lookup returns CDR1 MGHRA and CDR2 YSYEKL. The CDR3 sequence: CASSPEWEENQPQHF. The CDR3 nucleotides read TGCGCCAGCAGCCCTGAATGGGAGGAAAATCAGCCCCAGCATTTT.

This clonotype was observed at least ten times. CDR3 DNA sequence: TGCGCCAGCAGCTTGGATTACGTCACTGAAGCTTTCTTT. This encodes CASSLDYVTEAFF. The rearrangement joins TRBV5-1 to TRBJ1-1, with D unresolved. V lost 0 bases and J 4 bases, leaving 7 bases between the germline ends. Germline-derived CDR1 and CDR2 are SGHRS and YFSETQ. The CDR3 is made up of 13 amino acids.

The gene calls are TRBV29-1 and TRBJ2-1; tentatively, D is TRBD2 (6 bases). V was trimmed by 6 bases and J by 2 bases, leaving 17 bases between them. CDR1 and CDR2 from the germline V gene are SQVTM and ANQGSEA. The CDR3 extends over 15 amino acids. CDR3 protein: CSVAGIAPPYNEQFF. The CDR3 nucleotides read TGCAGCGTCGCGGGAATAGCCCCACCCTACAATGAGCAGTTCTTC.

There are many counts of this clonotype. The chain couples TRBV7-2 to TRBJ2-5; maybe TRBD2 (7 bases). The V end was cut by 3 bases, the J end by 4 bases, with 9 bases between. The CDR3 runs to 13 residues. The germline V gene encodes CDR1 SGHTA and CDR2 FQGNSA. CDR3 in DNA: TGTGCCAGCAGCTTCGGGGGGCGAGAGACCCAGTACTTC. Residues: CASSFGGRETQYF.

This clonotype is judged medium-sized. This sequence joins TRBV5-1 and TRBJ2-1; 12 nucleotides line up with TRBD2. The V and J ends lost 2 bases and 7 bases, in that order; junction bases with no gene match: 1. The CDR3 has 14 residues. Looked up from germline, CDR1 is SGHRS and CDR2 is YFSETQ. The CDR3 spells CASSLTSGGNEQFF. DNA for the CDR3: TGCGCCAGCAGCTTAACTAGCGGGGGGAATGAGCAGTTCTTC. Complete variable domain (other parts from reference TRBV5-1 and TRBJ2-1): KAGVTQTPRYLIKTRGQQVTLSCSPISGHRSVSWYQQTPGQGLQFLFEYFSETQRNKGNFPGRFSGRQFSNSRSEMNVSTLELGDSALYLCASSLTSGGNEQFFGPGTRLTVL.

This clonotype was detected many times. The J gene is TRBJ2-3, the V gene TRBV30; unclear D gene. The CDR3 has 12 amino acids. Germline V gene sequence: CDR1 GTSNPN, CDR2 SVGIG (reference sequence). Trimming stripped 2 bases from V and 3 bases from J, with 6 bases between. The CDR3 bases are TGTGCCTGGAGTACACTGACAGATACGCAGTATTTT. Translation gives CAWSTLTDTQYF.

The gene calls are TRBV9 and TRBJ2-7; TRBD1 aligns across 10 bases. CDR1 and CDR2 (germline): SGDLS, YYNGEE. The CDR3 loop spans 15 amino acids. Unmatched junction bases numbered 5, after V lost 2 bases and J lost 3 bases. In DNA form, the CDR3 reads TGTGCCAGCAGCGTTGGGACAGGGGTAGGCTACGAGCAGTACTTC. Its protein product is CASSVGTGVGYEQYF.

This clonotype came up many times. The V gene is TRBV15, the J gene TRBJ2-1, with D unresolved. The CDR3 contains 15 residues. CDR1 is LNHNV and CDR2 is YYDKDF in the germline V gene (reference sequence). Trimming left V 3 bases short and J 0 bases short, with 9 bases between. The CDR3 DNA follows: TGTGCCACCAGCAGTGGCCCCATCTCCTACAATGAGCAGTTCTTC. The encoded protein is CATSSGPISYNEQFF. The whole variable domain, filled in from reference TRBV15 and TRBJ2-1, reads DAMVIQNPRYQVTQFGKPVTLSCSQTLNHNVMYWYQQKSSQAPKLLFHYYDKDFNNEADTPDNFQSRRPNTSFCFLDIRSPGLGDTAMYLCATSSGPISYNEQFFGPGTRLTVL.

This clonotype was seen a single time. The rearrangement links TRBV5-1 to TRBJ1-1; no clear D. This CDR3 is 13 amino acids long. The germline gives CDR1 SGHRS, CDR2 YFSETQ. Trimming pared 4 bases from V and 0 bases from J, leaving 7 bases between. The CDR3 is CASSPGMNTEAFF. DNA of the CDR3: TGCGCCAGCAGCCCAGGAATGAACACTGAAGCTTTCTTT. Combining the CDR3 with reference TRBV5-1 and TRBJ1-1 gives the whole variable domain KAGVTQTPRYLIKTRGQQVTLSCSPISGHRSVSWYQQTPGQGLQFLFEYFSETQRNKGNFPGRFSGRQFSNSRSEMNVSTLELGDSALYLCASSPGMNTEAFFGQGTRLTVV.

This clonotype was recorded at least ten times. The genes are TRBV29-1 and TRBJ2-3; D remains ambiguous. The CDR3 has 13 residues. V shed 3 bases and J shed 4 bases, with 11 bases lying between them. Germline CDR1 reads SQVTM; CDR2 reads ANQGSEA. The CDR3 region is CSVDPSRADTQYF. The CDR3 bases are TGCAGCGTTGACCCCTCTAGGGCAGATACGCAGTATTTT.

This clonotype was counted many times. The J gene is TRBJ2-2, the V gene TRBV14; D gene uncertain. The CDR3 has 13 amino acids. Trimming removed 6 bases from V and 4 bases from J, with 9 bases in between. Germline loops: CDR1 SGHDN, CDR2 FVKESK. CDR3 sequence (DNA): TGTGCCAGCAGGCCTATGGGCACCGGGGAGCTGTTTTTT. Its protein is CASRPMGTGELFF.

There are many counts of this clonotype. This sequence joins TRBV7-6 and TRBJ2-3; 7 nucleotides align to TRBD2. From germline, CDR1 is SGHVS and CDR2 FNYEAQ. This CDR3 contains 18 residues. J gave up 0 bases and V 2 bases, and 11 bases lay outside the gene matches. The CDR3 reads CASSLYPSSGESTDTQYF. In DNA form, the CDR3 reads TGTGCCAGCAGCTTATACCCCTCGAGCGGGGAGAGCACAGATACGCAGTATTTT.

The rearrangement uses TRBV7-2 and TRBJ1-4, with unresolved D. Germline CDR1 is SGHTA and CDR2 is FQGNSA. The CDR3 length is 14 residues. V was cut by 5 bases and J by 4 bases, with 11 bases left in between. The CDR3 DNA follows: TGTGCCAGCAGCCCGAGTCCTTATAATGAAAAACTGTTTTTT. Its translation is CASSPSPYNEKLFF. The variable domain in full, completed from reference TRBV7-2 and TRBJ1-4, reads GAGVSQSPSNKVTEKGKDVELRCDPISGHTALYWYRQSLGQGLEFLIYFQGNSAPDKSGLPSDRFSAERTGGSVSTLTIQRTQQEDSAVYLCASSPSPYNEKLFFGSGTQLSVL.

Many counts were recorded for this clonotype. The V call is TRBV11-2, the J call TRBJ2-7; 10 nucleotides match TRBD1. Unmatched junction bases numbered 3, after V lost 0 bases and J lost 4 bases. The CDR3 has 15 amino acids. Germline CDR1 reads SGHAT; CDR2 reads FQNNGV. CDR3 sequence (DNA): TGTGCCAGCAGCTTAGAGGGACAGGGGAAGTACGAGCAGTACTTC. Translated: CASSLEGQGKYEQYF.

This clonotype showed up many times. This rearrangement joins TRBV19 to TRBJ2-7, with a weak D call TRBD2 (6 bases). The V end lost 3 bases, the J end lost 7 bases, and 25 bases lay between the germline ends. Germline V gene data show CDR1 as LNHDA and CDR2 as SQIVND (reference sequence). CDR3 length: 17 residues. The CDR3 protein is CASSILPNTDGREEQYF. CDR3 bases: TGTGCCAGTAGTATTCTCCCAAACACTGACGGGAGAGAGGAGCAGTACTTC.

The table lists this clonotype with many counts. The V gene is TRBV30, the J gene TRBJ1-1; possibly TRBD1 for D (6 bases). Germline V gives CDR1 GTSNPN, CDR2 SVGIG (reference sequence). V was trimmed by 4 bases and J by 5 bases, leaving 20 bases between them. There are 15 residues in the CDR3. CDR3 sequence: CAWNGGLKSRTEAFF. In nucleotides, the CDR3 is TGTGCCTGGAATGGGGGGCTTAAGTCGAGGACTGAAGCTTTCTTT.

The table lists this clonotype with many counts. The chain is built from TRBV7-9 and TRBJ2-1, with 11 bases identical to TRBD2. Germline V gene data show CDR1 as SEHNR and CDR2 as FQNEAQ (reference sequence). The CDR3 is made up of 16 amino acids. V lost 5 bases to trimming and J lost 5 bases; unmatched junction nucleotides: 8. The CDR3: CASSASGTSGNNEQFF. The CDR3 DNA reads TGTGCCAGCAGCGCATCCGGGACTAGCGGAAACAATGAGCAGTTCTTC. Based on the CDR3 plus reference TRBV7-9 and TRBJ2-1, the full variable domain is DTGVSQNPRHKITKRGQNVTFRCDPISEHNRLYWYRQTLGQGPEFLTYFQNEAQLEKSRLLSDRFSAERPKGSFSTLEIQRTEQGDSAMYLCASSASGTSGNNEQFFGPGTRLTVL.

This clonotype was seen ten or more times. This chain connects TRBV12-3 or TRBV12-4 to TRBJ1-4; tentative D call: TRBD1 (6 bases). The V end lost 7 bases, the J end lost 5 bases, and 14 bases lay between the germline ends. The CDR3 consists of 14 residues. This chain's CDR3 is CASTTDRLNEKLFF. CDR3 sequence (DNA): TGTGCCAGCACCACGGACAGATTAAATGAAAAACTGTTTTTT.

This clonotype was recorded many times. The V and J genes are TRBV4-1 and TRBJ1-5, with D maybe TRBD1 (6 bases). Trimming stripped 1 base from V and 5 bases from J, with 24 bases between. CDR3 size: 19 residues. Germline CDR1 reads MGHRA; CDR2 reads YSYEKL. This chain's CDR3 is CASSQVGGRAYDLDQPQHF. CDR3 nucleotide sequence: TGCGCCAGCAGCCAAGTGGGGGGCAGGGCCTATGATTTGGATCAGCCCCAGCATTTT.

This clonotype was counted many times. For the CDR3, the DNA is TGTGCCAGCAGCCCTCTGGGGGGGGCCTACAATGAGCAGTTCTTC. Encoded protein: CASSPLGGAYNEQFF. The V and J genes are TRBV12-3 or TRBV12-4 and TRBJ2-1; 7 bases fit TRBD2. The CDR3 contains 15 residues. Trimming took 6 bases from V and 2 from J; bases not matched to a gene: 7.

This clonotype was counted at least ten times. The chain is built from TRBV20-1 and TRBJ1-6, with 9 bases aligning to TRBD1. This CDR3 has 13 residues. The V segment lost 5 bases and the J segment 6 bases; nucleotides outside the gene matches: 2. CDR1 and CDR2 from the germline V gene are DFQATT and SNEGSKA (reference sequence). Written as DNA, the CDR3 is TGCAGTGCTCCGACAGGGGGTAATTCACCCCTCCACTTT. Translating it yields CSAPTGGNSPLHF.

This clonotype was counted at least ten times. The chain has TRBV9 and TRBJ2-1; the D gene is possibly TRBD2 (7 bases). CDR3 length: 16 residues. Between the trimmed V and J ends, which lost 4 bases and 2 bases, there was a span of 16 bases. The germline CDR1 and CDR2 sequences are SGDLS and YYNGEE. Here the CDR3 reads CASSLGGGLTYNEQFF. The CDR3 DNA follows: TGTGCCAGCAGCCTAGGGGGGGGGCTGACCTACAATGAGCAGTTCTTC.

This clonotype was counted at least ten times. The chain recombines TRBV9 with TRBJ1-1; D call uncertain. This CDR3 spans 13 amino acids. The germline V gene encodes CDR1 SGDLS and CDR2 YYNGEE. Between the trimmed V and J ends, which lost 0 bases and 4 bases, there was a span of 7 bases. CDR3 in amino acids: CASSVAGSTEAFF. Written as DNA, the CDR3 is TGTGCCAGCAGCGTAGCCGGGAGCACTGAAGCTTTCTTT.

The table lists this clonotype with many counts. The chain combines TRBV5-6 with TRBJ1-2; 10 nucleotides match TRBD1. Germline trimming cut 5 bases from V and 6 bases from J; bases unmatched to any gene: 4. The CDR3 length is 13 residues. CDR1 is SGHDT and CDR2 is YYEEEE in the germline V gene. CDR3 DNA: TGTGCCAGCAGTCCGACAGGGGGCCATGGCTACACCTTC. It specifies CASSPTGGHGYTF.

This chain links TRBV9 with TRBJ1-1; no clear D gene. This CDR3 comprises 12 residues. The germline CDR1 and CDR2 sequences are SGDLS and YYNGEE. Trimming left V 0 bases short and J 7 bases short, with 7 bases between. Here the CDR3 reads CASSVVGGEAFF. Here the CDR3 DNA reads TGTGCCAGCAGCGTAGTAGGAGGTGAAGCTTTCTTT.

There are many counts of this clonotype. One end of the junction fails to match germline, which may point to a read error. The genes are TRBV18 and TRBJ2-7, with D maybe TRBD1 (5 bases). The germline CDR1 and CDR2 sequences are KGHSH and LQKENI. The CDR3 loop spans 11 amino acids. The DNA of the CDR3 is TGTGCCAGCTCACCAGACAGCAACCCCGTCTTC. Protein sequence: CASSPDSNPVF.

This clonotype was counted many times. The chain has TRBV5-1 and TRBJ1-1; D is possibly TRBD1 (5 bases). Trimming stripped 7 bases from V and 3 bases from J, with 13 bases between. Germline CDR1 SGHRS, CDR2 YFSETQ. The CDR3 loop spans 13 amino acids. CDR3 sequence reads: CASGHQGDTEAFF. In nucleotides, the CDR3 is TGCGCCAGCGGCCATCAGGGCGACACTGAAGCTTTCTTT.